The T cell receptor beta chain under discussion was sequenced for a study of blood T cell repertoires in COVID-19. This CDR3 has 15 residues. CDR1 SNHLY and CDR2 FYNNEI come from the germline V gene. J was trimmed by 6 bases and V by 5 bases; bases with no gene match: 9. The method was immunoSEQ multiplex PCR; TCRdb's version includes in-frame clones alone and lacks a portion of them. The data hold 200,000 to 300,000 clones, with approximately 90% observed a single time. The source of this sequence is a woman aged 40 to 50 with acute COVID-19. The V and J genes are TRBV2 and TRBJ2-1; 8 bases fit TRBD2. The specimen was PBMCs or T cells enriched from blood (not recorded which). CDR3 loop: CASSYSGTRVNEQFF. CDR3 DNA sequence: TGTGCCAGCAGTTACTCCGGGACTAGAGTCAATGAGCAGTTCTTC.